This record covers a single TCR beta chain. Shortly before study entry, within 2 weeks, exposed participants had met a COVID-19 case. The protocol was immunoSEQ multiplex PCR, while the TCRdb copy is restricted to in-frame clones and leaves out a portion. The sample gives fewer than 350,000 clones, 85% of which show up once; around 1.9% is in the top ten. This specimen comes from a study of blood T cell repertoires in COVID-19. This clonotype was sampled from a young woman who had been exposed to COVID-19. The material sequenced was PBMCs or T cells enriched from blood (not recorded which).

CDR3 residues: CASSRKAGGSYNEQFF. In DNA, the CDR3 is TGCGCCAGCAGCAGAAAAGCGGGGGGCTCCTACAATGAGCAGTTCTTC. J is TRBJ2-1 and V is TRBV4-1, with 9 bases aligning to TRBD2. CDR3 length: 16 residues. V shed 5 bases and J 0 bases; nucleotides not matched to a gene: 5. Germline values: CDR1 MGHRA, CDR2 YSYEKL.